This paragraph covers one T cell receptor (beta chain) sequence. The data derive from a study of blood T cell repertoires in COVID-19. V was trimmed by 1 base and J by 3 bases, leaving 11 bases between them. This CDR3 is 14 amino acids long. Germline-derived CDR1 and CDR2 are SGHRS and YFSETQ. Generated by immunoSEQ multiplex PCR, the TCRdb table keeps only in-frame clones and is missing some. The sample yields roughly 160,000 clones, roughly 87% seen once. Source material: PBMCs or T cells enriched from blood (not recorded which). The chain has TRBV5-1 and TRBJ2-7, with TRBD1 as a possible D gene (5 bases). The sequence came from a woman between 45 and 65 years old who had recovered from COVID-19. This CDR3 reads CASSLSPDSYEQYF. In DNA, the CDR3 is TGCGCCAGCAGCTTGTCCCCCGACAGCTACGAGCAGTACTTC.